These T cell receptor beta chains were read from a single sample in a study of blood T cell repertoires in COVID-19. Clones were sequenced by immunoSEQ multiplex PCR, and TCRdb holds only the in-frame ones, with some missing. The sample gives approximately 230,000 clones, roughly 88% of which show up once; 5% to 6.5% is in the top ten. Input material: peripheral blood. These receptors were taken from a woman in her thirties with COVID-19, enrolled during active disease. Each CDR3 is given with its conserved first and last residue. The order of the fields is D gene, J gene, V gene, clone size, CDR3 protein, CDR3 DNA. A D gene is named only where the DNA matches it firmly. Size is omitted from some rows. Given values are once, few, many or a class for expanded clones.

d_call: TRBD1
j_call: TRBJ2-1
v_call: TRBV5-1
clone_size: -
cdr3_aa: CASYRDSSYNEQFF
cdr3_nt: TGCGCCAGCTACCGGGACAGCTCCTACAATGAGCAGTTCTTC

d_call: -
j_call: TRBJ1-5
v_call: TRBV7-2
clone_size: -
cdr3_aa: CASTRDYQPQHF
cdr3_nt: TGTGCCAGCACGAGGGACTATCAGCCCCAGCATTTT

d_call: -
j_call: TRBJ2-2
v_call: TRBV1
clone_size: -
cdr3_aa: CTSSQARGKTGELFF
cdr3_nt: TGCACCAGCAGCCAAGCCCGGGGAAAGACCGGGGAGCTGTTTTTT

d_call: -
j_call: TRBJ1-5
v_call: TRBV14
clone_size: -
cdr3_aa: CASSQGATQPQHF
cdr3_nt: TGTGCCAGCAGCCAAGGAGCGACTCAGCCCCAGCATTTT

d_call: TRBD1
j_call: TRBJ1-5
v_call: TRBV7-8
clone_size: few
cdr3_aa: CASSQQGAQPQHF
cdr3_nt: TGTGCCAGCAGCCAACAGGGGGCTCAGCCCCAGCATTTT

d_call: -
j_call: TRBJ2-1
v_call: TRBV4-3
clone_size: -
cdr3_aa: CASSQDLRVGYNEQFF
cdr3_nt: TGCGCCAGCAGCCAAGATCTGAGGGTGGGCTACAATGAGCAGTTCTTC

d_call: TRBD1
j_call: TRBJ1-2
v_call: TRBV6-5
clone_size: -
cdr3_aa: CASSYYPGQGNYGYTF
cdr3_nt: TGTGCCAGCAGTTACTACCCCGGACAGGGAAACTATGGCTACACCTTC

d_call: TRBD1
j_call: TRBJ2-2
v_call: TRBV18
clone_size: -
cdr3_aa: CASSGQGGLNTGELFF
cdr3_nt: TGTGCCAGCTCTGGACAGGGGGGCCTTAACACCGGGGAGCTGTTTTTT

d_call: -
j_call: TRBJ1-1
v_call: TRBV29-1
clone_size: few
cdr3_aa: CSVEGPGGTEAFF
cdr3_nt: TGCAGCGTTGAGGGGCCGGGTGGCACTGAAGCTTTCTTT

d_call: -
j_call: TRBJ2-1
v_call: TRBV4-3
clone_size: once
cdr3_aa: CASSQDWEPLSYNEQFF
cdr3_nt: TGCGCCAGCAGCCAAGATTGGGAGCCACTATCCTACAATGAGCAGTTCTTC

d_call: -
j_call: TRBJ2-5
v_call: TRBV27
clone_size: -
cdr3_aa: CASSLRRGNLLGQETQYF
cdr3_nt: TGTGCCAGCAGTCTCCGACGGGGGAATCTTCTCGGCCAAGAGACCCAGTACTTC

d_call: -
j_call: TRBJ1-1
v_call: TRBV2
clone_size: -
cdr3_aa: CASRNRKLNTEAFF
cdr3_nt: TGTGCCAGCAGAAACAGAAAGCTGAACACTGAAGCTTTCTTT

d_call: TRBD2
j_call: TRBJ2-3
v_call: TRBV27
clone_size: -
cdr3_aa: CASSLLGLAGGLGTDTQYF
cdr3_nt: TGTGCCAGCAGTTTATTGGGTCTAGCGGGGGGGCTGGGCACAGATACGCAGTATTTT

d_call: -
j_call: TRBJ2-3
v_call: TRBV4-3
clone_size: -
cdr3_aa: CASSYAQGRTDTQYF
cdr3_nt: TGCGCCAGCAGCTACGCACAGGGACGCACAGATACGCAGTATTTT

d_call: -
j_call: TRBJ1-1
v_call: TRBV27
clone_size: -
cdr3_aa: CASSLELSTEAFF
cdr3_nt: TGTGCCAGCAGTTTGGAGTTGAGCACTGAAGCTTTCTTT

d_call: TRBD2
j_call: TRBJ2-1
v_call: TRBV9
clone_size: -
cdr3_aa: CASSVASGTYNEQFF
cdr3_nt: TGTGCCAGCAGCGTAGCTAGCGGGACGTACAATGAGCAGTTCTTC

d_call: TRBD2
j_call: TRBJ2-3
v_call: TRBV19
clone_size: -
cdr3_aa: CASSIDTSGSPDTQYF
cdr3_nt: TGTGCCAGTAGTATAGATACTAGCGGGAGCCCAGATACGCAGTATTTT

d_call: TRBD1
j_call: TRBJ2-5
v_call: TRBV18
clone_size: -
cdr3_aa: CASSRRGQQETQYF
cdr3_nt: TGTGCCAGCTCACGACGGGGACAGCAAGAGACCCAGTACTTC

d_call: -
j_call: TRBJ1-4
v_call: TRBV10-2
clone_size: -
cdr3_aa: CANTGIELFF
cdr3_nt: TGCGCCAACACAGGGATAGAACTGTTTTTT

d_call: TRBD1
j_call: TRBJ1-2
v_call: TRBV25-1
clone_size: -
cdr3_aa: CASGDRVGGYTF
cdr3_nt: TGTGCCAGCGGGGACAGGGTCGGTGGCTACACCTTC

d_call: -
j_call: TRBJ1-1
v_call: TRBV20-1
clone_size: -
cdr3_aa: CRGGNTEAFF
cdr3_nt: TGCAGAGGAGGGAACACTGAAGCTTTCTTT

d_call: -
j_call: TRBJ1-1
v_call: TRBV30
clone_size: few
cdr3_aa: CAWSGGGTNTEAFF
cdr3_nt: TGTGCCTGGAGTGGAGGGGGTACTAACACTGAAGCTTTCTTT

d_call: TRBD1
j_call: TRBJ1-5
v_call: TRBV24-1
clone_size: -
cdr3_aa: CATSDGQGYYSNQPQHF
cdr3_nt: TGTGCCACCAGTGATGGACAGGGGTACTATAGCAATCAGCCCCAGCATTTT

d_call: TRBD2
j_call: TRBJ2-1
v_call: TRBV19
clone_size: -
cdr3_aa: CASSREGLAGGNEQFF
cdr3_nt: TGTGCCAGTAGTAGAGAGGGACTAGCGGGGGGGAATGAGCAGTTCTTC

d_call: -
j_call: TRBJ1-2
v_call: TRBV7-9
clone_size: -
cdr3_aa: CASSTSGIYGYTF
cdr3_nt: TGTGCCAGCAGCACATCAGGGATCTATGGCTACACCTTC

d_call: TRBD2
j_call: TRBJ2-7
v_call: TRBV6-5
clone_size: -
cdr3_aa: CASTLLAGGYEQYF
cdr3_nt: TGTGCCAGCACCCTACTAGCGGGGGGCTACGAGCAGTACTTC

d_call: -
j_call: TRBJ2-5
v_call: TRBV5-1
clone_size: -
cdr3_aa: CASSLFLGASEETQYF
cdr3_nt: TGCGCCAGCAGCTTATTTCTGGGGGCGAGCGAAGAGACCCAGTACTTC

d_call: TRBD1
j_call: TRBJ1-1
v_call: TRBV7-9
clone_size: -
cdr3_aa: CASSGRQGDTEAFF
cdr3_nt: TGTGCCAGCAGCGGCCGACAGGGCGACACTGAAGCTTTCTTT

d_call: -
j_call: TRBJ2-5
v_call: TRBV15
clone_size: -
cdr3_aa: CATSRAYQETQYF
cdr3_nt: TGTGCCACCAGCAGAGCGTACCAAGAGACCCAGTACTTC

d_call: TRBD2
j_call: TRBJ2-1
v_call: TRBV2
clone_size: once
cdr3_aa: CASRPGLTDNEQFF
cdr3_nt: TGTGCCAGCAGGCCGGGACTAACCGACAATGAGCAGTTCTTC

d_call: TRBD1
j_call: TRBJ2-2
v_call: TRBV10-2
clone_size: few
cdr3_aa: CAGRPGQGDTGELFF
cdr3_nt: TGCGCCGGACGACCGGGACAGGGGGACACCGGGGAGCTGTTTTTT

d_call: -
j_call: TRBJ2-3
v_call: TRBV24-1
clone_size: once
cdr3_aa: CATSDPRGGMGPDTQYF
cdr3_nt: TGTGCCACCAGTGATCCGAGGGGGGGTATGGGCCCAGATACGCAGTATTTT

d_call: TRBD1
j_call: TRBJ1-2
v_call: TRBV10-3
clone_size: -
cdr3_aa: CAISESIKDRGSNGYTF
cdr3_nt: TGTGCCATCAGTGAGTCGATTAAGGACAGGGGGAGTAATGGCTACACCTTC

d_call: -
j_call: TRBJ2-7
v_call: TRBV5-6
clone_size: -
cdr3_aa: CASSGISEPYEQYF
cdr3_nt: TGTGCCAGCAGCGGTATTAGCGAGCCCTACGAGCAGTACTTC

d_call: TRBD2
j_call: TRBJ2-7
v_call: TRBV9
clone_size: -
cdr3_aa: CASSVVPAGPLYEQYF
cdr3_nt: TGTGCCAGCAGCGTTGTGCCAGCGGGGCCACTATACGAGCAGTACTTC

d_call: -
j_call: TRBJ2-5
v_call: TRBV12-3/TRBV12-4
clone_size: -
cdr3_aa: CASSQQETQYF
cdr3_nt: TGTGCCAGCAGCCAACAAGAGACCCAGTACTTC

d_call: -
j_call: TRBJ1-1
v_call: TRBV6-6
clone_size: few
cdr3_aa: CASSSLQGEDTEAFF
cdr3_nt: TGTGCCAGCAGTTCCCTTCAGGGTGAGGACACTGAAGCTTTCTTT

d_call: -
j_call: TRBJ1-2
v_call: TRBV19
clone_size: -
cdr3_aa: CASSPMVDYGYTF
cdr3_nt: TGTGCCAGTAGTCCTATGGTCGACTATGGCTACACCTTC

d_call: -
j_call: TRBJ2-1
v_call: TRBV18
clone_size: -
cdr3_aa: CASSPPPRGYNEQFF
cdr3_nt: TGTGCCAGCTCACCACCCCCGCGGGGCTACAATGAGCAGTTCTTC

d_call: TRBD2
j_call: TRBJ2-2
v_call: TRBV5-4
clone_size: -
cdr3_aa: CATMGLAGLNTGELFF
cdr3_nt: TGTGCCACGATGGGACTAGCGGGCCTGAACACCGGGGAGCTGTTTTTT

d_call: -
j_call: TRBJ1-5
v_call: TRBV6-5
clone_size: -
cdr3_aa: CASSSHRSDQPQHF
cdr3_nt: TGTGCCAGCAGTTCACACAGGTCTGATCAGCCCCAGCATTTT

d_call: TRBD1
j_call: TRBJ1-1
v_call: TRBV11-3
clone_size: -
cdr3_aa: CASSSRGQGNTEAFF
cdr3_nt: TGTGCCAGCAGCTCTCGCGGACAGGGGAACACTGAAGCTTTCTTT

d_call: -
j_call: TRBJ2-2
v_call: TRBV19
clone_size: -
cdr3_aa: CASSRYLQGALGGRANTGELFF
cdr3_nt: TGTGCCAGTAGCAGATATCTACAGGGGGCGCTGGGCGGGAGGGCGAACACCGGGGAGCTGTTTTTT

d_call: -
j_call: TRBJ2-5
v_call: TRBV11-3
clone_size: -
cdr3_aa: CASSPDGRVGRTQYF
cdr3_nt: TGTGCCAGCTCGCCAGATGGGCGGGTGGGGAGGACCCAGTACTTC

d_call: -
j_call: TRBJ1-2
v_call: TRBV7-2
clone_size: -
cdr3_aa: CASSLVAGDYGYTF
cdr3_nt: TGTGCCAGCAGCTTAGTGGCAGGGGACTATGGCTACACCTTC

d_call: -
j_call: TRBJ2-2
v_call: TRBV11-2
clone_size: -
cdr3_aa: CASSLPGANTGELFF
cdr3_nt: TGTGCCAGCAGCTTACCAGGGGCTAACACCGGGGAGCTGTTTTTT

d_call: TRBD2
j_call: TRBJ2-1
v_call: TRBV7-2
clone_size: -
cdr3_aa: CASSSSLAATYNEQFF
cdr3_nt: TGTGCCAGCAGCTCCTCACTAGCGGCAACCTACAATGAGCAGTTCTTC

d_call: -
j_call: TRBJ2-3
v_call: TRBV3-1/TRBV3-2
clone_size: -
cdr3_aa: CASSPRTDTQYF
cdr3_nt: TGTGCCAGCAGCCCTCGTACAGATACGCAGTATTTT

d_call: -
j_call: TRBJ1-6
v_call: TRBV4-3
clone_size: -
cdr3_aa: CASSQAGGGGSPLHF
cdr3_nt: TGCGCCAGCAGCCAAGCGGGGGGCGGGGGTTCACCCCTCCACTTT

d_call: -
j_call: TRBJ2-4
v_call: TRBV25-1
clone_size: once
cdr3_aa: CASSARPGAKNIQYF
cdr3_nt: TGTGCCAGCAGTGCCCGCCCGGGGGCCAAAAACATTCAGTACTTC

d_call: TRBD1
j_call: TRBJ2-1
v_call: TRBV10-3
clone_size: -
cdr3_aa: CAISQQGPNLNNEQFF
cdr3_nt: TGTGCCATCAGTCAACAGGGGCCGAACCTGAACAATGAGCAGTTCTTC

d_call: -
j_call: TRBJ1-2
v_call: TRBV10-2
clone_size: -
cdr3_aa: CASSEPGGMNGYTF
cdr3_nt: TGCGCCAGCAGTGAGCCCGGGGGGATGAATGGCTACACCTTC

d_call: TRBD1
j_call: TRBJ1-2
v_call: TRBV7-9
clone_size: once
cdr3_aa: CASSPGGQGDGYTF
cdr3_nt: TGTGCCAGCAGCCCGGGAGGACAGGGGGACGGCTACACCTTC

d_call: -
j_call: TRBJ2-2
v_call: TRBV7-2
clone_size: -
cdr3_aa: CASSFSVGELFF
cdr3_nt: TGTGCCAGCAGCTTCTCAGTCGGGGAGCTGTTTTTT

d_call: TRBD1
j_call: TRBJ1-1
v_call: TRBV5-1
clone_size: -
cdr3_aa: CASSLEPTGLNTEAFF
cdr3_nt: TGCGCCAGCAGCTTGGAACCGACAGGGCTGAACACTGAAGCTTTCTTT

d_call: -
j_call: TRBJ1-5
v_call: TRBV30
clone_size: -
cdr3_aa: CALGGAGSNQPQHF
cdr3_nt: TGTGCCCTAGGGGGGGCGGGGAGCAATCAGCCCCAGCATTTT

d_call: -
j_call: TRBJ1-2
v_call: TRBV2
clone_size: -
cdr3_aa: CASSGQPYGYTF
cdr3_nt: TGTGCCAGCTCCGGACAGCCCTATGGCTACACCTTC